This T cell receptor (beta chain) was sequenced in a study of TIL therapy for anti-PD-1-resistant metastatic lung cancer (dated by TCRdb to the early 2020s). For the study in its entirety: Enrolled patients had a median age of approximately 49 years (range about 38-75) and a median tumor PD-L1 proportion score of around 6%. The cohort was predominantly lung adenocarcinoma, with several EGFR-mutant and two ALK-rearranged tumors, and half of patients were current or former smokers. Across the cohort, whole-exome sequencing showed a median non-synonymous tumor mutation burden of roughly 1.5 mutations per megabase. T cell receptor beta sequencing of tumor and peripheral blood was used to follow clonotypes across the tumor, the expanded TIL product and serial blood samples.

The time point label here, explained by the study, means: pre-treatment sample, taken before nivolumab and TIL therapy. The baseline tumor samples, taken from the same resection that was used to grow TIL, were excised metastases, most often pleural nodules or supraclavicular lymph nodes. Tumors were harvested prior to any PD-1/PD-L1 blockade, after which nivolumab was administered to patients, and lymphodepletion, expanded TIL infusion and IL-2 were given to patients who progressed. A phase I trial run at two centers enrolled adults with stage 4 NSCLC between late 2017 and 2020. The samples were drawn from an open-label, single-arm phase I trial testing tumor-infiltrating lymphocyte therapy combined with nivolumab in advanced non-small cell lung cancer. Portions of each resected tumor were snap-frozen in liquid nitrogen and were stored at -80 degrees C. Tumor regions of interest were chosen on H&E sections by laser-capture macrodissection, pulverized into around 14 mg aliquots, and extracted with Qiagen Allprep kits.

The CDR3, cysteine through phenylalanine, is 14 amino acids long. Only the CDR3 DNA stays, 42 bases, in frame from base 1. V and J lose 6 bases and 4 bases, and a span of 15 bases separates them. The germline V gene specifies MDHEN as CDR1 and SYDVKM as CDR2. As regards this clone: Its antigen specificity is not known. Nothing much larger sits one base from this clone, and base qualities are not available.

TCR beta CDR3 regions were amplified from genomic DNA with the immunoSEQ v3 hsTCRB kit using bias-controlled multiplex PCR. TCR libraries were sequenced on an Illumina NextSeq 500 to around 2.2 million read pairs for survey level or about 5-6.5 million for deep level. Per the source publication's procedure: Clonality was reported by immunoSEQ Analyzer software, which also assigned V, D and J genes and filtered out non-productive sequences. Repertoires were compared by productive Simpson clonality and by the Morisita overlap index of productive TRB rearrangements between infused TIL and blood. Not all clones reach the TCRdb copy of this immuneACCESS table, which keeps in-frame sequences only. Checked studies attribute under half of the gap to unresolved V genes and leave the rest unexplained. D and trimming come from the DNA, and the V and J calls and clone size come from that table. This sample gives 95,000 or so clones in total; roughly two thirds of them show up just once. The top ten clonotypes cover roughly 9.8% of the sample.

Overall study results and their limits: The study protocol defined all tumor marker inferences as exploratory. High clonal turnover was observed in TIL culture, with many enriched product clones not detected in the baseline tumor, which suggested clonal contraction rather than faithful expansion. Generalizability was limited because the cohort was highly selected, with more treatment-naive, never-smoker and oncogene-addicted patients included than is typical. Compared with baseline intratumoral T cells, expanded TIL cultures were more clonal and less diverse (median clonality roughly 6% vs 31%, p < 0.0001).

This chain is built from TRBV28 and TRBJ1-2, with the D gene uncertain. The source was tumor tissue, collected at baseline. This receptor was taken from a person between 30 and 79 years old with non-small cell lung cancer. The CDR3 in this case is CASSRRVMGYGYTF. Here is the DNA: TGTGCCAGCAGCAGGAGGGTGATGGGCTATGGCTACACCTTC.